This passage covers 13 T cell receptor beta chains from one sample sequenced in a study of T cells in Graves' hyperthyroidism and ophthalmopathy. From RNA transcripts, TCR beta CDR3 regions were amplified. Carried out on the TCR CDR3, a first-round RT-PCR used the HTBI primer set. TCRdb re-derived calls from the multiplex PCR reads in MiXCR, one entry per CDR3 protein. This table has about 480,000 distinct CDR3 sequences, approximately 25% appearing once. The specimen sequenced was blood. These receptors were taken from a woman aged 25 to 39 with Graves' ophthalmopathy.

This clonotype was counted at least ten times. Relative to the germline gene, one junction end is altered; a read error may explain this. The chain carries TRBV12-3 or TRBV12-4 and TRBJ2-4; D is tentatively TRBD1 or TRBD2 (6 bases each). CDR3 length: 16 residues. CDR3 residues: CASSVRGAWDKNIKYF. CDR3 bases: TGTGCCAGCAGCGTTAGGGGGGCCTGGGACAAAAACATTAAGTACTTC.

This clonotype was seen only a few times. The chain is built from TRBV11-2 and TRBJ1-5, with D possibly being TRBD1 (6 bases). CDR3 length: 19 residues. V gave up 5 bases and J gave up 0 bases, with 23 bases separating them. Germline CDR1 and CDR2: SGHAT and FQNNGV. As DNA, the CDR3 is TGTGCCAGCAGCCCTTCTCAGGGGACTTTCGCTTATAGCAATCAGCCCCAGCATTTT. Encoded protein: CASSPSQGTFAYSNQPQHF.

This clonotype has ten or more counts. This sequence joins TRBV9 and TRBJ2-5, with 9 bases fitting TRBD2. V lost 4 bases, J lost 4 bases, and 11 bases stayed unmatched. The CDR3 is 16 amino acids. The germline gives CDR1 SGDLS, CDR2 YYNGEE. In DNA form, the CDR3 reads TGTGCCAGCAGCACCCGAGGAGCGGGGGGAGTAGAGACCCAGTACTTC. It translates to CASSTRGAGGVETQYF. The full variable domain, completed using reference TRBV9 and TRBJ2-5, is DSGVTQTPKHLITATGQRVTLRCSPRSGDLSVYWYQQSLDQGLQFLIQYYNGEERAKGNILERFSAQQFPDLHSELNLSSLELGDSALYFCASSTRGAGGVETQYFGPGTRLLVL.

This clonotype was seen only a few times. The CDR3 here is CASSQVAGQMGGYTF. CDR3 DNA: TGTGCCAGCAGCCAAGTGGCCGGACAAATGGGTGGCTACACCTTC. The chain is built from TRBV14 and TRBJ1-2; maybe TRBD1 (5 bases). Germline V gene data show CDR1 as SGHDN and CDR2 as FVKESK. The CDR3 is 15 residues long. Trimming removed 1 base from V and 7 bases from J, with 16 bases in between.

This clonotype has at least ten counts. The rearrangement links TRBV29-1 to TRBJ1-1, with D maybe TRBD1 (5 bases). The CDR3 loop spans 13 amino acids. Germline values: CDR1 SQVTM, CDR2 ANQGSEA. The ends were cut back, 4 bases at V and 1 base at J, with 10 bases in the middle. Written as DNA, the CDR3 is TGCAGCGTTGGTCGACAGACGAACACTGAAGCTTTCTTT. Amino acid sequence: CSVGRQTNTEAFF.

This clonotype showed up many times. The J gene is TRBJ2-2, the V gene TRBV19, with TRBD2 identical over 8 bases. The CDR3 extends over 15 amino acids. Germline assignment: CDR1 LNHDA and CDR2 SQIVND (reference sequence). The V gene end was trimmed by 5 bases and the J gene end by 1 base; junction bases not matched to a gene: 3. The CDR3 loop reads CASSVAGRNTGELFF. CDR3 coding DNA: TGTGCCAGTAGTGTAGCGGGGAGGAACACCGGGGAGCTGTTTTTT.

The DNA of the CDR3 is TGTGCCAGCAGCTTAAGAGGGGAGGACGAGCAGTACTTC. This sequence encodes CASSLRGEDEQYF. The rearrangement links TRBV7-2 to TRBJ2-7, with D tentatively TRBD2 (6 bases). V was clipped by 2 bases and J by 5 bases, with 10 bases between them. Germline V lookup: CDR1 SGHTA, CDR2 FQGNSA. CDR3 size: 13 residues.

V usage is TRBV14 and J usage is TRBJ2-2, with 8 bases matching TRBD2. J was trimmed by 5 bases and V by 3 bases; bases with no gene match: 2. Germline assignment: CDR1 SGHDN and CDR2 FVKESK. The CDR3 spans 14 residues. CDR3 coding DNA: TGTGCCAGCAGCCACCGGGAGGGGACCGGGGAGCTGTTTTTT. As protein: CASSHREGTGELFF.

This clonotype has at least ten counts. CDR3 residues: CASIPTWSGDVSYEQYF. The CDR3 bases are TGTGCCAGCATCCCTACCTGGAGCGGGGACGTCTCCTACGAGCAGTACTTC. The J gene is TRBJ2-7, the V gene TRBV11-2; TRBD2 aligns across 7 bases. J lost 0 bases, V lost 7 bases, and 15 bases had no gene match. The CDR3 spans 17 residues. The germline V gene has CDR1 SGHAT and CDR2 FQNNGV.

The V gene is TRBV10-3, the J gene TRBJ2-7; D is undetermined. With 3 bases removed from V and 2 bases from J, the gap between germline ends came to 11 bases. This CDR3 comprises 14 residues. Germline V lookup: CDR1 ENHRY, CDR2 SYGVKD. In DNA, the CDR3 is TGTGCCATCAGTGAAGCAGGTCCAGCCTACGAGCAGTACTTC. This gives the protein CAISEAGPAYEQYF.

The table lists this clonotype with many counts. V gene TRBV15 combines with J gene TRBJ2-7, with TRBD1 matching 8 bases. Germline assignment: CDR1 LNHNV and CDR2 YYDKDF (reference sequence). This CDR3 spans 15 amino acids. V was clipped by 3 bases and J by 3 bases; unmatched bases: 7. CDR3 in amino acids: CATSRDTGQGYEQYF. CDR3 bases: TGTGCCACCAGCAGGGACACCGGACAGGGCTACGAGCAGTACTTC.

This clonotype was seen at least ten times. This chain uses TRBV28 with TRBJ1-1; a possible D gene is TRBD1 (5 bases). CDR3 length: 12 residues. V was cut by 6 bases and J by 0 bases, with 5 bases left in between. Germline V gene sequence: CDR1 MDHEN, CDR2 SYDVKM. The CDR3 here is CASRDMNTEAFF. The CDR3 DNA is TGTGCCAGCAGGGACATGAACACTGAAGCTTTCTTT.

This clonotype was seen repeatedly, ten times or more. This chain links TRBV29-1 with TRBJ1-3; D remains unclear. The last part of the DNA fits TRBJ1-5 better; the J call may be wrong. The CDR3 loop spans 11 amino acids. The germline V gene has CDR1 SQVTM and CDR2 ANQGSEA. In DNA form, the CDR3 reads TGCAGCGTCCAGGAAGACCTACACCAGCATTTT. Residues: CSVQEDLHQHF.